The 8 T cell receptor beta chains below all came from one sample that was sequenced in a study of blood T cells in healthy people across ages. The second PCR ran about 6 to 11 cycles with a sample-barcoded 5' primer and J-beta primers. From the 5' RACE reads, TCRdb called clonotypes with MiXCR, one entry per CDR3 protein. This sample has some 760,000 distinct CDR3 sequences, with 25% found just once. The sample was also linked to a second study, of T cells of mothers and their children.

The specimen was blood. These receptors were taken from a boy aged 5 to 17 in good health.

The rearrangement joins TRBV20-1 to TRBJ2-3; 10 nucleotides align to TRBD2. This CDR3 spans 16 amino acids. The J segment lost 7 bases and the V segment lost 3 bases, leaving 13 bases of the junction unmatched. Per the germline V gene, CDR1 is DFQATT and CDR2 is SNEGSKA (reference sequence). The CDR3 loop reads CSASVSSGGAVNTQYF. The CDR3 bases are TGCAGTGCTAGTGTTTCCAGCGGGGGGGCCGTAAATACGCAGTATTTT.

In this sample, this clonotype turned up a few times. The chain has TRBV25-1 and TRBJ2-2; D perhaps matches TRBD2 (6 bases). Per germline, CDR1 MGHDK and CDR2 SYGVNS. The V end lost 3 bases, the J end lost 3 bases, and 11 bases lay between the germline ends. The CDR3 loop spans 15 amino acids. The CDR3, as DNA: TGTGCCAGCAGTGAGGCGGGGCTAGACACCGGGGAGCTGTTTTTT. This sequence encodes CASSEAGLDTGELFF.

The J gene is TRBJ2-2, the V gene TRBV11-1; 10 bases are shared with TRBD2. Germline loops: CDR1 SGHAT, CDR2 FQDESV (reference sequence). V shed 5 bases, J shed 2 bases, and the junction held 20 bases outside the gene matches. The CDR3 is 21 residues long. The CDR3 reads CASSPLLPYEREGPNTGELFF. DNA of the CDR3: TGTGCCAGCAGCCCACTCCTCCCGTACGAGCGGGAGGGACCTAACACCGGGGAGCTGTTTTTT.

CDR3 nucleotides: TGCGCCAGCAGCCAAGGCACAGGGAGGCTCGACGAGCAGTACTTC. It translates to CASSQGTGRLDEQYF. This chain joins TRBV4-3 and TRBJ2-7; D may be TRBD1 or TRBD2 (6 bases each). Looked up from germline, CDR1 is LGHNA and CDR2 is YSLEER. The CDR3 length is 15 residues. The V gene lost 1 base and the J gene lost 5 bases, with 15 bases spanning the gap.

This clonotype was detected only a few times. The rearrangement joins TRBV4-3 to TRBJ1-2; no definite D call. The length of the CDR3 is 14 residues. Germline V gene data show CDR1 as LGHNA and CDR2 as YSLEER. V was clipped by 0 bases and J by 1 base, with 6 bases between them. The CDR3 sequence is CASSQDAVNYGYTF. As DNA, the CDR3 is TGCGCCAGCAGCCAAGATGCGGTTAACTATGGCTACACCTTC.

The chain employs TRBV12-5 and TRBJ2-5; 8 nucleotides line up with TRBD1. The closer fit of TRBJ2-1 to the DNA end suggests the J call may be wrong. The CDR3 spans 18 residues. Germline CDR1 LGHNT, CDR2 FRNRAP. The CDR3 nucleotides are TGTGCTAGTGGTTTGGTAGGGTCAGGGGGCGCTTCGGACAATGAGCAGTTCTTC. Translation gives CASGLVGSGGASDNEQFF.

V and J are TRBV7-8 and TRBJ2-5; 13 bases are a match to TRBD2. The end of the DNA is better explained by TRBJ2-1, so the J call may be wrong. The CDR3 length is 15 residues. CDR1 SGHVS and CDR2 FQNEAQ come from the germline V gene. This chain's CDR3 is CASSLRTSGGYEQFF. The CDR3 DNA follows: TGTGCCAGCAGCTTGAGGACTAGCGGGGGTTATGAGCAGTTCTTC.

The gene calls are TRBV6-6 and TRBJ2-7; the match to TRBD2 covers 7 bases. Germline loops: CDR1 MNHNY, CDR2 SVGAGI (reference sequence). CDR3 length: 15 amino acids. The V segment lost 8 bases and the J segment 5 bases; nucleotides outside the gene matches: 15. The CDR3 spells CASQIDPGGRNEQYF. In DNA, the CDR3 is TGTGCCAGCCAAATCGACCCCGGCGGGAGAAACGAGCAGTACTTC.